This is a list of T cell receptor beta chains from one sample in a study of OX40 agonist ivuxolimab in advanced cancers. The table came from immunoSEQ multiplex PCR; TCRdb's copy has only in-frame clones and leaves some out. The data contain 60,000 to 75,000 clones, 88% of them singletons. The source material was CD4+ or CD8+ T cells sorted from blood, sampled in a trial of the OX40 agonist ivuxolimab. Source of these receptors: an adult with an advanced solid tumor such as melanoma, head and neck, liver or kidney cancer. CDR3s leave out the opening cysteine and the closing phenylalanine or tryptophan.

j_gene,v_gene,CDR3aa
TRBJ1-2,TRBV6-5,ASSYLRQGTYGYT
TRBJ2-2,TRBV2,ASKLDTGELF
TRBJ2-5,TRBV5-8,ASSLQGRETQY
TRBJ1-6,TRBV5-5,ASSLWRGQGASYNSPLH
TRBJ1-2,TRBV6-4,ASSATGGQTSGYT
TRBJ1-3,TRBV2,ASRGSSGGNTIY
TRBJ2-3,TRBV19,ASSAGSHTDTQY
TRBJ2-5,TRBV28,ASRSDRTGTQY
TRBJ2-2,TRBV5-1,ASSVQTANTGELF
TRBJ2-3,TRBV27,ASSLSGQGSADTQY
TRBJ2-7,TRBV7-9,ASSLGWSNEQY
TRBJ2-2,TRBV6-1,ASRSGDANTGELF
TRBJ2-3,TRBV5-1,ASSSVTSAGAAQY
TRBJ1-5,TRBV6-5,ASRRQGNQPQH
TRBJ1-4,TRBV21-1,ASSKKRESLGAAGEKLF
TRBJ2-5,TRBV28,ASSFSSREVQETQY
TRBJ1-2,TRBV5-6,ASSLRDRSLTGGYT
TRBJ1-1,TRBV5-6,ASSYSINTEAF
TRBJ2-7,TRBV19,ASSTLRVGEQY
TRBJ2-7,TRBV11-2,ASSFSSYPGEQY
TRBJ1-6,TRBV6-6,ASRESSYNSPLH
TRBJ2-5,TRBV7-3,ASSFEMGETQY
TRBJ2-3,TRBV30,AWSGLAAPTDTQY
TRBJ2-2,TRBV7-8,ASSAGTARLF
TRBJ1-4,TRBV2,ASSKGQGGGEKLF
TRBJ2-5,TRBV2,ASTLGGLAGIGRVETQY
TRBJ1-2,TRBV5-4,ASSLQGRYGYT
TRBJ2-6,TRBV10-3,ATQRGANVLT
TRBJ2-7,TRBV4-2,ASSQEVSGGADEQY
TRBJ2-3,TRBV7-9,ASSLPLAADTDTQY
TRBJ1-5,TRBV10-1,ASSEYGNQPQH
TRBJ2-2,TRBV11-2,ASSALAGGTGELF
TRBJ2-5,TRBV7-2,ASSLLGGEETQY
TRBJ2-7,TRBV19,ASSAPGQASYEQY
TRBJ2-2,TRBV6-4,ASSDANTGELF
TRBJ2-7,TRBV30,AWREGLASYEQY
TRBJ1-1,TRBV28,ASIQNTEAF
TRBJ2-7,TRBV7-9,ASTIAGVDSYEQY
TRBJ2-1,TRBV27,ASSLSGGGPLNWNEQF
TRBJ1-4,TRBV10-3,ATRSGTGRVANEKLF
TRBJ2-2,TRBV19,ASSKTMRSTGELF
TRBJ2-2,TRBV6-5,ASSRTSGNTGELF
TRBJ2-5,TRBV18,ASSPWTSGGEETQY
TRBJ2-1,TRBV28,ASSPHSGGEQF
TRBJ1-5,TRBV28,ASSIVTVSNQPQH
TRBJ2-5,TRBV7-3,ASSSPFRGLQETQY
TRBJ2-3,TRBV2,ASSRELRSLASSTDTQY
TRBJ2-6,TRBV28,ASTPQGGGGGANVLT
TRBJ1-2,TRBV4-2,ASSLATGDLYGYT
TRBJ1-6,TRBV2,ASSDEGALTSPLH
TRBJ1-1,TRBV19,ATRGTVNTEAF
TRBJ2-5,TRBV6-6,ASRQASGRETQY
TRBJ2-3,TRBV7-2,ASSSLGRTDTQY